This T cell receptor beta chain was recovered during a study of post-analysis software for immune sequencing data. Study-wide results and limits: There were a handful of TRBV segments more frequent in patients than controls, and TRBV5-6, TRBV5-1 and TRBV20-1 were among them.

Trimming left V 5 bases short and J 4 bases short, with 9 bases between. CDR3 length: 12 amino acids. CDR1 and CDR2 from the germline V gene are DFQATT and SNEGSKA (reference sequence). Prepared libraries of TCR beta cDNA carried unique molecular identifiers. TCRdb analysed the PCR reads with MiXCR anew, one entry per CDR3 protein. The sample lists under 200,000 distinct CDR3 sequences; 29% were seen once. This clonotype occurred a few times. What it recognizes is unknown. This TCR came from a girl aged 2-17 years with multiple sclerosis. V gene TRBV20-1 combines with J gene TRBJ1-5; no clear D gene. The sequencing sample was made of blood. CDR3 region: CSADGGNQPQHF. The CDR3 region has the DNA TGCAGTGCTGACGGCGGGAATCAGCCCCAGCATTTT.